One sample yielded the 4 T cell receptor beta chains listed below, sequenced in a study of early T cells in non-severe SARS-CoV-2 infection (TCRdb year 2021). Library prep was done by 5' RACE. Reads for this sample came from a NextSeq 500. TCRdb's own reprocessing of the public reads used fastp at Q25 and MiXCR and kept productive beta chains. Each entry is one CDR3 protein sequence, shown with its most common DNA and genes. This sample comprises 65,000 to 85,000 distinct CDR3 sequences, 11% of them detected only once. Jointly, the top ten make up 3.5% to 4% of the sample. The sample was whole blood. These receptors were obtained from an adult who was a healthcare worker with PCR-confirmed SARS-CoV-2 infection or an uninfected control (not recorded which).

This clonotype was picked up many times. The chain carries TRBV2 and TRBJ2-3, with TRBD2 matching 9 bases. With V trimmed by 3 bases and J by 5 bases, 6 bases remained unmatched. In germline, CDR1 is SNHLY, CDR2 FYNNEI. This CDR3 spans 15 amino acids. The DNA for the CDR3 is TGTGCCAGCAGTGATTCGGGACTAGCTGTAGATACGCAGTATTTT. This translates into CASSDSGLAVDTQYF.

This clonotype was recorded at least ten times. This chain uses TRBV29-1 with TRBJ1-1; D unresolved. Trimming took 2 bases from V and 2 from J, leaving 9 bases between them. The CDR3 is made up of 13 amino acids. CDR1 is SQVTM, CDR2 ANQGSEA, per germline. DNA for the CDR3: TGCAGCGTTGAACAACAGCGAAACACTGAAGCTTTCTTT. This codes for CSVEQQRNTEAFF.

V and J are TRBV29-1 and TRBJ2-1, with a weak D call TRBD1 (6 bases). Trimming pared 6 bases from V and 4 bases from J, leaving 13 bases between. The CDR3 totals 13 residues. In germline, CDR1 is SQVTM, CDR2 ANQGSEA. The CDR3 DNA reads TGCAGCGTCCACCGGGACATTTACAATGAGCAGTTCTTC. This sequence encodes CSVHRDIYNEQFF.

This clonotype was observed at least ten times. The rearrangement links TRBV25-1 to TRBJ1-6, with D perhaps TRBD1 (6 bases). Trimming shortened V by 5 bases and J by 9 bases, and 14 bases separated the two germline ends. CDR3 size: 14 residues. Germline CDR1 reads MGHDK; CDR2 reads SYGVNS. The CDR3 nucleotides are TGTGCCAGCAGTTCAGCTCAGGGGAGTTCACCCCTCCACTTT. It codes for CASSSAQGSSPLHF.